One and the same sample provided the 6 T cell receptor beta chains below, sequenced in a study of regulatory T cells in long-lasting Graves disease. Arm-PCR of CDR3 regions and iRepertoire HTBI primers were the basis on which TCR beta libraries were built. TCRdb processed the multiplex PCR reads anew with MiXCR; each CDR3 protein has one entry. The sample consists of about 430,000 distinct CDR3 sequences, 21% of them appearing once. As to time point: persistent/refractory GD, antithyroid drugs over 5 years with positive TRAb. From PBMCs, RNA was extracted and then used to make the TCR library. The specimen was peripheral blood mononuclear cells (PBMCs), collected when the disease was refractory, from a patient treated with antithyroid drugs. The source is a female donor with Graves disease.

V and J are TRBV10-2 and TRBJ2-7, with 14 bases identical to TRBD2. This CDR3 spans 17 amino acids. The junction had 11 bases not matched to a gene; V was cut back by 6 bases and J by 4 bases. Germline V gene data show CDR1 as WSHSY and CDR2 as SAAADI. This chain's CDR3 is CASREPGLAGVRYEQYF. The DNA of the CDR3 is TGCGCCAGCAGGGAGCCGGGACTAGCGGGAGTCAGATACGAGCAGTACTTC.

Comments on this clonotype: This may come from a read error, since a much larger clone is one base off. The chain has TRBV27 and TRBJ1-3, with D perhaps matching TRBD1 (5 bases). Germline values: CDR1 MNHEY, CDR2 SMNVEV (reference sequence). This CDR3 has 14 amino acids. V was cut by 9 bases and J by 0 bases, with 12 bases left in between. The CDR3 nucleotides are TGTGCCAGGAGTACAGGAGGCTCTGGAAACACCATATATTTT. Encoded protein: CARSTGGSGNTIYF.

The chain uses TRBV30 and TRBJ2-1; perhaps TRBD2 as D (6 bases). Trimming shortened V by 2 bases and J by 10 bases, and 12 bases separated the two germline ends. CDR1 and CDR2 (germline): GTSNPN, SVGIG (reference sequence). The CDR3 consists of 12 residues. The CDR3 spells CAWSYLGGEQFF. The CDR3 bases are TGTGCCTGGAGTTACCTCGGAGGGGAGCAGTTCTTC.

The chain is built from TRBV7-2 and TRBJ2-7; TRBD2 matches at 10 bases. In germline, CDR1 is SGHTA, CDR2 FQGNSA. This CDR3 is 16 amino acids long. Trimming took 5 bases from V and 1 from J; bases not matched to a gene: 8. CDR3 loop: CASSPLAGEESYEQYF. The CDR3 DNA follows: TGTGCCAGCAGCCCGCTAGCGGGAGAAGAGTCCTACGAGCAGTACTTC.

J is TRBJ2-7 and V is TRBV5-4; 10 bases agree with TRBD2. Germline CDR1 and CDR2: SGHNT and YYREEE (reference sequence). The CDR3 length is 14 residues. V shed 5 bases, J shed 3 bases, and the junction held 5 bases outside the gene matches. CDR3: CASREREGGYEQYF. CDR3 nucleotide sequence: TGTGCCAGCAGAGAGCGGGAGGGTGGCTACGAGCAGTACTTC.

The table lists this clonotype with a few counts. The V gene is TRBV15, the J gene TRBJ2-7; perhaps TRBD2 as D (5 bases). CDR3 length: 13 amino acids. Germline-derived CDR1 and CDR2 are LNHNV and YYDKDF (reference sequence). V lost 4 bases and J lost 6, with 13 bases in between. CDR3 amino acids: CATSISAVGEQYF. CDR3 in DNA: TGTGCCACCAGCATTAGCGCGGTTGGCGAGCAGTACTTC.